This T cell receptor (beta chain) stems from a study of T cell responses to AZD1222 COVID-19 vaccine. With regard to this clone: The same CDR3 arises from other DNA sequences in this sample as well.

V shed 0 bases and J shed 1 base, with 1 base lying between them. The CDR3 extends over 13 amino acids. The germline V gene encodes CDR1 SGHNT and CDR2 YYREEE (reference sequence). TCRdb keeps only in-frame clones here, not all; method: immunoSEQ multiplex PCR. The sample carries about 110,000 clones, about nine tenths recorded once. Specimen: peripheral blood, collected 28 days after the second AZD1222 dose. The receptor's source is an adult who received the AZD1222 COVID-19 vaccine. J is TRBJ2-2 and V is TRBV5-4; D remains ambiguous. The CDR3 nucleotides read TGTGCCAGCAGCTTGGGGAACACCGGGGAGCTGTTTTTT. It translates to CASSLGNTGELFF.